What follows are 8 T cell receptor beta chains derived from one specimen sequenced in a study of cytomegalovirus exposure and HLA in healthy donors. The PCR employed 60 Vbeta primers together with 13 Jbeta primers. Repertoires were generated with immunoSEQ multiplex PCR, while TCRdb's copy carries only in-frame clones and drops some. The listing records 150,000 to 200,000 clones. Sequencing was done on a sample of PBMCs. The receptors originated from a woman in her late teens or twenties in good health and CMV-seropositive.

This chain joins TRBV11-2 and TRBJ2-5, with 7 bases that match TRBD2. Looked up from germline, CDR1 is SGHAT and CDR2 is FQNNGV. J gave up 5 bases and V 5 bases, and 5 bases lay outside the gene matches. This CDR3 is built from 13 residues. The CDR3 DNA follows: TGTGCCAGCAGCCCAAGCGGGGAGGAGACCCAGTACTTC. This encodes CASSPSGEETQYF. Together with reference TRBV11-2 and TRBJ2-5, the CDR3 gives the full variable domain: EAGVAQSPRYKIIEKRQSVAFWCNPISGHATLYWYQQILGQGPKLLIQFQNNGVVDDSQLPKDRFSAERLKGVDSTLKIQPAKLEDSAVYLCASSPSGEETQYFGPGTRLLVL.

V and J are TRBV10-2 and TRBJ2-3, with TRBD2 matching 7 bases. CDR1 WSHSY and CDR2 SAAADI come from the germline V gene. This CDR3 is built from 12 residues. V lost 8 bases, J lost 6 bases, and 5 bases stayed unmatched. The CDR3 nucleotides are TGCGCCAGCCGACGGGAGGACGATACGCAGTATTTT. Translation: CASRREDDTQYF.

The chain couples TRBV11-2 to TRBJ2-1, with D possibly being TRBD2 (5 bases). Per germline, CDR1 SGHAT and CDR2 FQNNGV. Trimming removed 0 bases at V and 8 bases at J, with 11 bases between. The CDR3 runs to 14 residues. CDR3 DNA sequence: TGTGCCAGCAGCTTAGATCAGAGGGTCTATGAGCAGTTCTTC. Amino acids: CASSLDQRVYEQFF.

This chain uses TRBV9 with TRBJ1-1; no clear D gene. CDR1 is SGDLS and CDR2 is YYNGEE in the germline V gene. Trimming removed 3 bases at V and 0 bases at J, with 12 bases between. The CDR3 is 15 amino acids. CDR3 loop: CASSARITMNTEAFF. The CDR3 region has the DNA TGTGCCAGCAGCGCGAGGATTACCATGAACACTGAAGCTTTCTTT.

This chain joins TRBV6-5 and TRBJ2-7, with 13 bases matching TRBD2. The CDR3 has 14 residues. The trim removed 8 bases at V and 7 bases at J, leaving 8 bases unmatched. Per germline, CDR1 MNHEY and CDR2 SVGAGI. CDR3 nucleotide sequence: TGTGCCAGCGGTCCGACTAGCGGGGGGTGGGAGCAGTACTTC. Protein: CASGPTSGGWEQYF.

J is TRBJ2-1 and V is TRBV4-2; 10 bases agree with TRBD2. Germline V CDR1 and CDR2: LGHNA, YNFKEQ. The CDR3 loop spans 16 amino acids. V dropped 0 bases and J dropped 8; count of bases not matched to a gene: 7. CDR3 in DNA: TGTGCCAGCAGCCAAGATTACAGCGGGGGGGCCGATGAGCAGTTCTTC. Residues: CASSQDYSGGADEQFF.

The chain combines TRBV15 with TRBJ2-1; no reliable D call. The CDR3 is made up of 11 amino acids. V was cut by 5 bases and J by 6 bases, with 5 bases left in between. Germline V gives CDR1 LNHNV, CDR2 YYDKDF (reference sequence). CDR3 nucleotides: TGTGCCACCAGCCGGAGCAATGAGCAGTTCTTC. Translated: CATSRSNEQFF.

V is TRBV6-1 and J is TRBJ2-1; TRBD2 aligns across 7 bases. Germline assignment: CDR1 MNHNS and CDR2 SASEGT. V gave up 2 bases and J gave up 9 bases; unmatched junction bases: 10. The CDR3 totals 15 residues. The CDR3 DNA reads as TGTGCCAGCAGTGAACTAAGCGGGGCCCCCGGTGAGCAGTTCTTC. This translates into CASSELSGAPGEQFF.